The clone carrying this T cell receptor (beta chain) came up a few times. Alongside a J-beta primer mix, a sample-barcoded 5' primer served in a second PCR lasting about 7 to 12 cycles. Via MiXCR, TCRdb re-called the 5' RACE reads, giving one row per CDR3 protein. The sample has about 1.5 million distinct CDR3 sequences, approximately 42% seen once. CDR3 length equals 14 residues. Germline assignment: CDR1 DFQATT and CDR2 SNEGSKA (reference sequence). V was cut by 0 bases and J by 3 bases, with 11 bases left in between. These data originate in a study of blood T cells in healthy people across ages. The clonotype originates from a young woman in good health. Material for sequencing was blood. This chain uses TRBV20-1 with TRBJ1-2; a weak D match, TRBD1 (6 bases). The CDR3 spells CSARDTRTDYGYTF. CDR3 DNA sequence: TGCAGTGCTAGAGATACCAGGACAGACTATGGCTACACCTTC.